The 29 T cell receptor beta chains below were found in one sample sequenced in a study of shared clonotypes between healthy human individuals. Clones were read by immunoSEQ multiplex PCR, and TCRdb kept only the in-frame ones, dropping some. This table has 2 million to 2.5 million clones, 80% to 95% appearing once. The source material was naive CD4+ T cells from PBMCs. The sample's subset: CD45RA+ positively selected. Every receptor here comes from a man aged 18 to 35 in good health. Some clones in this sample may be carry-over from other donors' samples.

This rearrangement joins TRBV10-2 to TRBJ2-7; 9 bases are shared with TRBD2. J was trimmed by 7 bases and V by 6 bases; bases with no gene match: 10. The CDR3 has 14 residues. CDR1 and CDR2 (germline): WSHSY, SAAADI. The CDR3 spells CASRGAGGSNEQYF. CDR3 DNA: TGCGCCAGCAGGGGAGCGGGAGGTTCGAATGAGCAGTACTTC.

The CDR3 here is CASSSQRKPLSYEQYF. The CDR3 DNA follows: TGTGCCAGCAGTTCCCAGAGGAAACCCCTCTCCTACGAGCAGTACTTC. The chain carries TRBV28 and TRBJ2-7; D is unclear. V was pared by 4 bases and J by 0 bases, with 16 bases between. Per germline, CDR1 MDHEN and CDR2 SYDVKM. The length of the CDR3 is 16 residues.

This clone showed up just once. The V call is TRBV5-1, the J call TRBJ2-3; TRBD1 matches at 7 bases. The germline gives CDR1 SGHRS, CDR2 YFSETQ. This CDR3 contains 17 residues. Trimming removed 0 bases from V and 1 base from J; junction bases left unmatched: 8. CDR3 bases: TGCGCCAGCAGCTTGGCCCTAGGGGACAGCCGCACAGATACGCAGTATTTT. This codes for CASSLALGDSRTDTQYF.

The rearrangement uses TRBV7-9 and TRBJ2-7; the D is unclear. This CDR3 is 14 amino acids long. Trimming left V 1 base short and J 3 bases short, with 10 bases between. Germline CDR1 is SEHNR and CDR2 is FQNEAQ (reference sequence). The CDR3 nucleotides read TGTGCCAGCAGCTTAGTGGGGAAGAACTACGAGCAGTACTTC. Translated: CASSLVGKNYEQYF.

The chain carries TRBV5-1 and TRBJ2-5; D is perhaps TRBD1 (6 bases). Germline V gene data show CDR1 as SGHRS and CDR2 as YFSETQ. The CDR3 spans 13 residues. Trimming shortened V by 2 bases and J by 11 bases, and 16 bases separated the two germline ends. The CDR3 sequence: CASSFTGLGEQYF. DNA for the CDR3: TGCGCCAGCAGCTTCACAGGGCTGGGGGAGCAGTACTTC.

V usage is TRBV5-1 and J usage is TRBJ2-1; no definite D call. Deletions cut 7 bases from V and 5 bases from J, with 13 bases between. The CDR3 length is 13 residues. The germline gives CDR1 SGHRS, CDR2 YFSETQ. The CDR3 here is CASYGFTNNEQFF. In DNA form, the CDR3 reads TGCGCCAGCTACGGGTTCACAAACAATGAGCAGTTCTTC. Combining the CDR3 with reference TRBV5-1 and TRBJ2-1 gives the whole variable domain KAGVTQTPRYLIKTRGQQVTLSCSPISGHRSVSWYQQTPGQGLQFLFEYFSETQRNKGNFPGRFSGRQFSNSRSEMNVSTLELGDSALYLCASYGFTNNEQFFGPGTRLTVL.

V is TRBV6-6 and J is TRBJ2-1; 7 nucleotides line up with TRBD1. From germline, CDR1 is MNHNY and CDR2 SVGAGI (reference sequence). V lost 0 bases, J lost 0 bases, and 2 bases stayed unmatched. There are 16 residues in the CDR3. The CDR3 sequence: CASSYSGQPSYNEQFF. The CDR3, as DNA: TGTGCCAGCAGTTACTCGGGACAGCCCTCCTACAATGAGCAGTTCTTC.

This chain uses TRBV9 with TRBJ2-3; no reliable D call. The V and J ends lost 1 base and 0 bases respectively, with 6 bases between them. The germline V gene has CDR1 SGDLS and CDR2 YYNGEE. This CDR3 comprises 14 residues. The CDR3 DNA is TGTGCCAGCAGCGTACTCCAGAGCACAGATACGCAGTATTTT. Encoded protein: CASSVLQSTDTQYF.

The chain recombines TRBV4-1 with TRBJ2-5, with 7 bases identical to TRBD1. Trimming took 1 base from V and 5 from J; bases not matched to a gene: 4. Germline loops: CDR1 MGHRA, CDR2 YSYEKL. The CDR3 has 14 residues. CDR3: CASSQGQGRETQYF. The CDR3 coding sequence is TGCGCCAGCAGCCAAGGACAGGGACGGGAGACCCAGTACTTC.

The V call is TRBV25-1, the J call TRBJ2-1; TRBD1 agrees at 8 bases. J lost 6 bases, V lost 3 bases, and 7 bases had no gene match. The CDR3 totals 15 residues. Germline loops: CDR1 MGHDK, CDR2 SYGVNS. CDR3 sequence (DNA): TGTGCCAGCAGTGAGGTCGGACAGGGCGGCAATGAGCAGTTCTTC. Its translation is CASSEVGQGGNEQFF.

The CDR3 here is CASSLRATTLNTEAFF. The DNA for the CDR3 is TGTGCCAGTAGTTTGAGGGCAACAACCTTGAACACTGAAGCTTTCTTT. The chain has TRBV19 and TRBJ1-1; D remains ambiguous. Germline V lookup: CDR1 LNHDA, CDR2 SQIVND (reference sequence). Trimming cost V 5 bases and J 0 bases, with 16 bases left between them. The CDR3 sequence is 16 residues long.

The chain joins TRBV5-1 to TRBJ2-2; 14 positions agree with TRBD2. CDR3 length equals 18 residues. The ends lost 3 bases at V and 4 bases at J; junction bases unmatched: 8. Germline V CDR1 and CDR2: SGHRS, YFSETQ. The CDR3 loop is CASSSGTSGSPVTGELFF. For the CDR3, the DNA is TGCGCCAGCAGCTCCGGGACTAGCGGGAGTCCGGTCACCGGGGAGCTGTTTTTT.

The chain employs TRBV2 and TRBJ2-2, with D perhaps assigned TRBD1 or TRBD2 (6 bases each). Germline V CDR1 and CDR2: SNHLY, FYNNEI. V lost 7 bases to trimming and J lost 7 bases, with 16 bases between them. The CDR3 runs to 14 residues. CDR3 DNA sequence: TGTGCCAGCACAACAGGGAGGATAGTCGGGGAGCTGTTTTTT. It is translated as CASTTGRIVGELFF.

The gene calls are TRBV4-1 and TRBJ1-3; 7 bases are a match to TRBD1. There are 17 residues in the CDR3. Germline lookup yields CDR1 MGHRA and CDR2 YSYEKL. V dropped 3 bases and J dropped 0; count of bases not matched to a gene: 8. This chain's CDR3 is CASSQVSGQVSGNTIYF. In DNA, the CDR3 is TGCGCCAGCAGCCAGGTCAGTGGACAGGTCTCTGGAAACACCATATATTTT.

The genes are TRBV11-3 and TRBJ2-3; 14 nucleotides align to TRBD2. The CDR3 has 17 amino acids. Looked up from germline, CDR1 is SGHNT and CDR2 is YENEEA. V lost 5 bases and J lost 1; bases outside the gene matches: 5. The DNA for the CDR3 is TGTGCCAGCAGCGCCCGGACTAGCGGGAGGCGCACAGATACGCAGTATTTT. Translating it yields CASSARTSGRRTDTQYF. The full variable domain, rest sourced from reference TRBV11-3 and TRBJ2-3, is EAGVVQSPRYKIIEKKQPVAFWCNPISGHNTLYWYLQNLGQGPELLIRYENEEAVDDSQLPKDRFSAERLKGVDSTLKIQPAELGDSAVYLCASSARTSGRRTDTQYFGPGTRLTVL.

The CDR3 protein is CATSNTGQFYNEQFF. The DNA of the CDR3 is TGTGCCACCAGCAACACCGGACAGTTCTACAATGAGCAGTTCTTC. The chain recombines TRBV15 with TRBJ2-1; TRBD1 is a possible D gene (6 bases). Germline lookup yields CDR1 LNHNV and CDR2 YYDKDF (reference sequence). The CDR3 has 15 residues. Trimming pared 4 bases from V and 3 bases from J, leaving 13 bases between.

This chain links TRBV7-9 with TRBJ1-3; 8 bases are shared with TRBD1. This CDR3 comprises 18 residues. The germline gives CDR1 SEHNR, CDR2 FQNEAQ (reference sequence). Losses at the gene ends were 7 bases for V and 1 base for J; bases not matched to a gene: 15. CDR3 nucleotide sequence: TGTGCCAGCACCTCGACCGGGACAGGTTCTCGATCTGGAAACACCATATATTTT. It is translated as CASTSTGTGSRSGNTIYF.

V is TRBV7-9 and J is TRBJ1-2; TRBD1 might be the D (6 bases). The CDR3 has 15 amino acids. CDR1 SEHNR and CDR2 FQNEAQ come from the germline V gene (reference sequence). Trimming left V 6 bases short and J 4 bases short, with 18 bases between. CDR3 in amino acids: CASSHSRGRAYGYTF. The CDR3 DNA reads TGTGCCAGCAGTCACAGCAGGGGCAGGGCCTATGGCTACACCTTC.

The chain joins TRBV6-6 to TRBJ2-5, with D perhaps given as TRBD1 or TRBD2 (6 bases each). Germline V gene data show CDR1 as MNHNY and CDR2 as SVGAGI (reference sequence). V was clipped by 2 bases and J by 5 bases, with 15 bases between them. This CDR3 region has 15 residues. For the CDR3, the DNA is TGTGCCAGCAGTTACGCCTCGACAGGAGGGGAGACCCAGTACTTC. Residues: CASSYASTGGETQYF.

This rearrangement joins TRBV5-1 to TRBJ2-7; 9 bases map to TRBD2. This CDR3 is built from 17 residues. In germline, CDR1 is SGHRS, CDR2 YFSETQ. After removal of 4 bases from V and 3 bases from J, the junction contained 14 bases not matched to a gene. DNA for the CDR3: TGCGCCAGCAGCATAGACTACTCCGGGACTAGCTTCTACGAGCAGTACTTC. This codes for CASSIDYSGTSFYEQYF.

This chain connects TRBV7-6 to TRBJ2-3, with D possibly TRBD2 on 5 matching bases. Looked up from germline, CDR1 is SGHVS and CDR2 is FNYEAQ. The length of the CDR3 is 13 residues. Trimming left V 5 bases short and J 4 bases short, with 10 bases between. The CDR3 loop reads CASSPTIADTQYF. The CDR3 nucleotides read TGTGCCAGCAGCCCGACTATTGCAGATACGCAGTATTTT.

The CDR3 sequence is CASSGAGTGEYTIYF. As DNA, the CDR3 is TGTGCCAGCAGCGGGGCCGGGACAGGGGAGTACACCATATATTTT. The chain employs TRBV9 and TRBJ1-3, with 10 positions matching TRBD1. The V gene end was trimmed by 3 bases and the J gene end by 8 bases; junction bases not matched to a gene: 8. The CDR3 is made up of 15 amino acids. Germline V gene lookup returns CDR1 SGDLS and CDR2 YYNGEE. The whole variable domain, filled in from reference TRBV9 and TRBJ1-3, reads DSGVTQTPKHLITATGQRVTLRCSPRSGDLSVYWYQQSLDQGLQFLIQYYNGEERAKGNILERFSAQQFPDLHSELNLSSLELGDSALYFCASSGAGTGEYTIYFGEGSWLTVV.

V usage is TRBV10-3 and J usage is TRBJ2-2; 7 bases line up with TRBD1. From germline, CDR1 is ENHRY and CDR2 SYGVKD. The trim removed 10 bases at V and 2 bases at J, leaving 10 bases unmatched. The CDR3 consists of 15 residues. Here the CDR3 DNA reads TGTGCCACCCGACGGGACAGCGCTAACACCGGGGAGCTGTTTTTT. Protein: CATRRDSANTGELFF.

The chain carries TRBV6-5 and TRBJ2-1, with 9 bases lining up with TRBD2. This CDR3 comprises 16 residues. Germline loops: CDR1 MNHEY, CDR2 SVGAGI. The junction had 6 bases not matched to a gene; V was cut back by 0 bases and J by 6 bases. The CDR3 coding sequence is TGTGCCAGCAGTTACTCCCGACTAGCGGAGGTCAATGAGCAGTTCTTC. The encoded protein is CASSYSRLAEVNEQFF.

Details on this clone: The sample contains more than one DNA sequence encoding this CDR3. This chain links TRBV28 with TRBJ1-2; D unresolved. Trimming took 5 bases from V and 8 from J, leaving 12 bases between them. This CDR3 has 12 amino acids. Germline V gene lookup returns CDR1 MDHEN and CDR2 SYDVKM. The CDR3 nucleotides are TGTGCCAGCAGTCCCCTCGGATACGGCTACACCTTC. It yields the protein CASSPLGYGYTF.

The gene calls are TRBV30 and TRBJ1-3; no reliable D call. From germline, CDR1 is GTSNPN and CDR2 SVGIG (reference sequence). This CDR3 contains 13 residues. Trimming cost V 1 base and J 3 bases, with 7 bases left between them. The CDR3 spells CAWSDNVGNTIYF. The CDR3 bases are TGTGCCTGGAGTGATAATGTTGGAAACACCATATATTTT.

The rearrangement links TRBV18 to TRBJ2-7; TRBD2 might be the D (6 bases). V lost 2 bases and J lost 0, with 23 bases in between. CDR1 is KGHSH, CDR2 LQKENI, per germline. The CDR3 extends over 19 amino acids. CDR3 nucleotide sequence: TGTGCCAGCTCACCAAAGGAGGGCAGCTCATACCTTTCCTCCTACGAGCAGTACTTC. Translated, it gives CASSPKEGSSYLSSYEQYF.

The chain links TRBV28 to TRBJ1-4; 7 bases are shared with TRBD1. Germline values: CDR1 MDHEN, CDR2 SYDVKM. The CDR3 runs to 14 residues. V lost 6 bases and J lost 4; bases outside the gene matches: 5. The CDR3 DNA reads TGTGCCAGCAGCCAGGGACAGCTTAATGAAAAACTGTTTTTT. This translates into CASSQGQLNEKLFF.

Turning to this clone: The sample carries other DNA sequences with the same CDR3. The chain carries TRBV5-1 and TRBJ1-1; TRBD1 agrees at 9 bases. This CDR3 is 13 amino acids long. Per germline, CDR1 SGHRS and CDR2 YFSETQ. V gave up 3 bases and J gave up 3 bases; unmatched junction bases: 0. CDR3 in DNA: TGCGCCAGCAGCTGGACAGGGGACACTGAAGCTTTCTTT. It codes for CASSWTGDTEAFF.